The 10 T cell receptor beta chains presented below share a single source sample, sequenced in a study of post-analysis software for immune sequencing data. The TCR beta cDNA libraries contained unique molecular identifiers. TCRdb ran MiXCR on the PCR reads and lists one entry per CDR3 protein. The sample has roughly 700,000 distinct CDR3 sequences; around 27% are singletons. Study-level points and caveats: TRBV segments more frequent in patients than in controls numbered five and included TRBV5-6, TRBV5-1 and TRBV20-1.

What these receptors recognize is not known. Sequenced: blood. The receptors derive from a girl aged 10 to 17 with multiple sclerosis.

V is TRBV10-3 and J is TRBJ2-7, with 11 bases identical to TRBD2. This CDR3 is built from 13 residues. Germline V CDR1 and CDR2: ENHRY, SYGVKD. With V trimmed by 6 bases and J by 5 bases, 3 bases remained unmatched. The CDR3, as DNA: TGTGCCATCAGGGGGACTAGCGGCGACGAGCAGTACTTC. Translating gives CAIRGTSGDEQYF.

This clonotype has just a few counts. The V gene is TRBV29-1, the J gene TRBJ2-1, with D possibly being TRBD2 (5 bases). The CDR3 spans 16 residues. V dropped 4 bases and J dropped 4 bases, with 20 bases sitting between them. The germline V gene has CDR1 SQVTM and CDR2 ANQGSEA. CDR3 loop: CSVVIWDPSGYNEQFF. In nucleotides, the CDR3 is TGCAGCGTTGTTATCTGGGATCCCTCGGGATACAATGAGCAGTTCTTC.

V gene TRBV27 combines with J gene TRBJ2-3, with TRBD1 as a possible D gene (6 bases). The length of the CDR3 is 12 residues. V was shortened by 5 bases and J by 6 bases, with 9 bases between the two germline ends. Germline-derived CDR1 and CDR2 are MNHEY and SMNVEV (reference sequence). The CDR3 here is CASSTRGDTQYF. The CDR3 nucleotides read TGTGCCAGCAGTACTAGGGGGGATACGCAGTATTTT.

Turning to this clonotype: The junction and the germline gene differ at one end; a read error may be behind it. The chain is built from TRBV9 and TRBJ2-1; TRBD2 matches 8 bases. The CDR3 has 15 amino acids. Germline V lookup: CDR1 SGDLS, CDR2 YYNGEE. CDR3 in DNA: TGTGCCAGCAGCGTAGGGGTAGCGGGAATCCCACAGCAGTGCTTC. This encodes CASSVGVAGIPQQCF.

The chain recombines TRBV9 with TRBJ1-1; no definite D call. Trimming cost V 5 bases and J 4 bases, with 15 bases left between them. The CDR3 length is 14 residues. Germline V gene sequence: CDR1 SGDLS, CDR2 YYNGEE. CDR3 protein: CASRPVPDCTEAFF. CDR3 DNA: TGTGCCAGCAGACCCGTGCCCGATTGCACTGAAGCTTTCTTT. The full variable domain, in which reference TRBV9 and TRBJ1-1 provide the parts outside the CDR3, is DSGVTQTPKHLITATGQRVTLRCSPRSGDLSVYWYQQSLDQGLQFLIQYYNGEERAKGNILERFSAQQFPDLHSELNLSSLELGDSALYFCASRPVPDCTEAFFGQGTRLTVV.

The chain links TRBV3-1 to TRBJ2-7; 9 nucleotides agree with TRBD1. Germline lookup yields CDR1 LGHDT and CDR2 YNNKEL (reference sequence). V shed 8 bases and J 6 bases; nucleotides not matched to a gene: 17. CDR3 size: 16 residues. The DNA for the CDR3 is TGTGCCAGCGGCGATTATCCGGGACAGGGAATTCGCGAGCAGTACTTC. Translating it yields CASGDYPGQGIREQYF.

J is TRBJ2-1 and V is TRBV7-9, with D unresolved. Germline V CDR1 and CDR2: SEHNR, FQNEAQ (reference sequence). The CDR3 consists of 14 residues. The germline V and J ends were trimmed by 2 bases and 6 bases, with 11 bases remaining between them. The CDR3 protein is CASSLRPKANEQFF. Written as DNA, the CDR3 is TGTGCCAGCAGCTTACGTCCCAAGGCCAATGAGCAGTTCTTC.

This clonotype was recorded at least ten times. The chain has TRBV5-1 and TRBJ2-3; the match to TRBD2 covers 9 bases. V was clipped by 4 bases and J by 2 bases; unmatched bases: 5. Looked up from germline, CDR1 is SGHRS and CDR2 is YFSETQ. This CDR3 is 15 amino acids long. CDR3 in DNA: TGCGCCAGCAGCCGAGTAGCGGGGGACACAGATACGCAGTATTTT. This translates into CASSRVAGDTDTQYF.

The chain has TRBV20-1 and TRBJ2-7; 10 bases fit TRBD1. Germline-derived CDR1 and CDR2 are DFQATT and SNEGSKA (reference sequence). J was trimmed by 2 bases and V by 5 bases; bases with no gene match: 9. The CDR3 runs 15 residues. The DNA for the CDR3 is TGCAGTGCTTCGGACAGGGGGTTTGGTCCCTACGAGCAGTACTTC. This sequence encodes CSASDRGFGPYEQYF.

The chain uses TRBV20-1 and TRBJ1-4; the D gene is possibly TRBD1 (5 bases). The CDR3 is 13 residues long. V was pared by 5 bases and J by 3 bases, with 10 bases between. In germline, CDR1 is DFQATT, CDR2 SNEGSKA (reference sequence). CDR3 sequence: CSAAGTANEKLFF. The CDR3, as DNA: TGCAGTGCTGCCGGGACGGCTAATGAAAAACTGTTTTTT.